Below are 26 T cell receptor beta chains sequenced from a single sample in a study. Each CDR3 protein gets one entry after TCRdb re-called the 5' RACE reads with MiXCR. The profile covers 5,300 or so distinct CDR3 sequences, with roughly 38% appearing a single time and about 53% taken by the ten largest. Material: memory CD4+ T cells sorted from blood. Subset of the sample: memory CD4+ T cells, CD4+CD45RO+CD25-. The receptors derive from a female donor with breast cancer.

This clonotype was seen a handful of times. With a much larger clone just one base away, this may be a read error. The chain combines TRBV18 with TRBJ2-2, with D tentatively TRBD2 (5 bases). Germline V CDR1 and CDR2: KGHSH, LQKENI. The CDR3 sequence is 15 residues long. Here the CDR3 reads CASSPGGGLTGELLF. The CDR3, as DNA: TGTGCCAGCTCACCGGGCGGAGGACTCACCGGGGAGCTGCTTTTT.

This clonotype was recorded a few times. This may be a read error: a much more frequent sequence differs by one nucleotide. The chain combines TRBV5-1 with TRBJ2-1; weak D call: TRBD2 (6 bases). The germline V gene encodes CDR1 SGHRS and CDR2 YFSETQ. The V end lost 4 bases, the J end lost 6 bases, and 11 bases lay between the germline ends. CDR3 length: 13 amino acids. CDR3 in DNA: TGCGCCAGCAGCGGGACTGACTCCAATGAGCAGTTCTTC. Amino acids: CASSGTDSNEQFF.

Only a few counts were recorded for this clonotype. The genes are TRBV3-1 and TRBJ1-1, with 8 nucleotides matching TRBD1. This CDR3 spans 14 amino acids. Trimming at V came to 4 bases and at J to 1 base, leaving 2 bases not matched to a gene. Germline V gene lookup returns CDR1 LGHDT and CDR2 YNNKEL (reference sequence). The CDR3 loop reads CASSPGQANTEAFF. The CDR3 DNA follows: TGTGCCAGCAGCCCGGGACAGGCGAACACTGAAGCTTTCTTT.

This clonotype is medium-sized in the sample. The rearrangement links TRBV20-1 to TRBJ1-1, with TRBD1 matching 7 bases. Trimming cost V 5 bases and J 3 bases; bases outside gene matches: 6. Germline V CDR1 and CDR2: DFQATT, SNEGSKA (reference sequence). The CDR3 runs 13 residues. CDR3 nucleotide sequence: TGCAGTGCTGGGAGACAGGGTTACACTGAAGCTTTCTTT. Translation: CSAGRQGYTEAFF.

To note about this clonotype: An end of the junction differs from the germline gene, which may be a read error. The V call is TRBV3-1, the J call TRBJ1-3; D call uncertain. Germline V gives CDR1 LGHDT, CDR2 YNNKEL (reference sequence). The CDR3 runs 14 residues. The CDR3 nucleotides are TGTGCCAGCAGCCAAATAAGCTCTGGAAACATCATATATTTT. Protein product: CASSQISSGNIIYF.

This clonotype was seen repeatedly, ten times or more. The rearrangement links TRBV20-1 to TRBJ2-3; tentatively, D is TRBD1 or TRBD2 (5 bases each). In germline, CDR1 is DFQATT, CDR2 SNEGSKA (reference sequence). V lost 3 bases to trimming and J lost 6 bases, with 16 bases between them. This CDR3 region has 14 residues. CDR3 protein: CSASFGAWADTQYF. Written as DNA, the CDR3 is TGCAGTGCTAGTTTCGGGGCGTGGGCCGATACGCAGTATTTT.

The chain uses TRBV20-1 and TRBJ2-7; 8 positions agree with TRBD1. The junction had 2 bases not matched to a gene; V was cut back by 7 bases and J by 3 bases. The V gene's germline CDR1 is DFQATT and CDR2 SNEGSKA (reference sequence). There are 11 residues in the CDR3. As DNA, the CDR3 is TGCAGTGGCGACAGGGGCTACGAGCAGTACTTC. Encoded protein: CSGDRGYEQYF.

In its sample, this clonotype ranks as medium-sized. The V and J genes are TRBV6-6 and TRBJ1-1; 7 nucleotides line up with TRBD1. CDR1 and CDR2 (germline): MNHNY, SVGAGI (reference sequence). The trim removed 2 bases at V and 4 bases at J, leaving 4 bases unmatched. The CDR3 is made up of 14 amino acids. The CDR3 DNA is TGTGCCAGCAGTTACATGAACAGGGGCACTGAAGCTTTCTTT. The encoded protein is CASSYMNRGTEAFF.

This clonotype was recorded many times. The chain recombines TRBV5-1 with TRBJ2-5; 7 bases line up with TRBD2. J lost 1 base, V lost 3 bases, and 3 bases had no gene match. Per germline, CDR1 SGHRS and CDR2 YFSETQ. The CDR3 has 14 residues. In DNA, the CDR3 is TGCGCCAGCAGCTCTGGGGGGGTCCAAGAGACCCAGTACTTC. This gives the protein CASSSGGVQETQYF.

This clonotype was picked up many times. V is TRBV4-2 and J is TRBJ2-7; D not resolved. CDR3 length: 14 amino acids. V lost 6 bases to trimming and J lost 3 bases, with 15 bases between them. Germline CDR1 reads LGHNA; CDR2 reads YNFKEQ. The CDR3 bases are TGTGCCAGCAGTTCGGACCCTTTGAACTACGAGCAGTACTTC. It encodes CASSSDPLNYEQYF.

In regard to this clonotype: Since a much larger clone is just one base distant, this may be a read error. The chain employs TRBV7-2 and TRBJ1-3; unclear D gene. CDR3 size: 15 residues. Deletions cut 2 bases from V and 2 bases from J, with 10 bases between. The germline CDR1 and CDR2 sequences are SGHTA and FQGNSA. In DNA, the CDR3 is TGTGCCAGCAGCTTAAACCCAAGCACTGGAAACACCATATATTTT. Translation: CASSLNPSTGNTIYF.

The chain joins TRBV9 to TRBJ2-1; the D gene is possibly TRBD1 (6 bases). Trimming stripped 4 bases from V and 3 bases from J, with 11 bases between. The germline V gene encodes CDR1 SGDLS and CDR2 YYNGEE. The CDR3 runs 14 residues. CDR3 sequence: CASSSRGSYNEQFF. The DNA of the CDR3 is TGTGCCAGCAGCTCCAGGGGCAGCTACAATGAGCAGTTCTTC.

In regard to this clonotype: One junction end does not reproduce the germline sequence, and a read error may be involved. This chain links TRBV10-3 with TRBJ1-1; no firm D call. CDR1 and CDR2 from the germline V gene are ENHRY and SYGVKD. The CDR3 sequence is 15 residues long. Written as DNA, the CDR3 is TGCGCCATCAGTGTGTCGTCAGCAGTGAACACTGAAGCTTTCTTT. Its protein product is CAISVSSAVNTEAFF.

This clonotype has more than one count but fewer than ten. A read error is possible here, since a much larger clone lies one base away. V is TRBV4-2 and J is TRBJ1-5; D not resolved. Germline V CDR1 and CDR2: LGHNA, YNFKEQ. V shed 1 base and J shed 9 bases, with 13 bases lying between them. This CDR3 is 14 amino acids long. The CDR3 sequence: CASSQVTSATPQHF. Here the CDR3 DNA reads TGTGCCAGCAGCCAAGTGACCTCAGCTACGCCCCAGCATTTT.

In this sample, this clonotype is medium-sized. The rearrangement uses TRBV6-5 and TRBJ1-2, with D possibly being TRBD1 (5 bases). Germline CDR1 and CDR2: MNHEY and SVGAGI. V lost 6 bases to trimming and J lost 4 bases, with 18 bases between them. The CDR3 totals 15 residues. The CDR3 region is CASRLGVTSPYGYTF. The CDR3 DNA reads as TGTGCCAGCAGACTGGGGGTCACCAGCCCCTATGGCTACACCTTC.

By its share, this clonotype is medium-sized. The chain carries TRBV5-5 and TRBJ2-3; perhaps TRBD2 as D (5 bases). Trimming cost V 2 bases and J 0 bases, with 10 bases left between them. The CDR3 is made up of 15 amino acids. Germline V gives CDR1 SGHKS, CDR2 YYEKEE (reference sequence). The CDR3 sequence is CASSLDGRSTDTQYF. Here the CDR3 DNA reads TGTGCCAGCAGCTTAGATGGGAGAAGCACAGATACGCAGTATTTT.

The J gene is TRBJ2-5, the V gene TRBV12-3 or TRBV12-4; a possible D gene is TRBD1 (6 bases). The CDR3 has 17 amino acids. The V end was cut by 0 bases, the J end by 0 bases, with 14 bases between. The chain's CDR3 is CASSLALTGSYQETQYF. The CDR3 nucleotides are TGTGCCAGCAGTTTAGCGCTTACAGGGTCGTACCAAGAGACCCAGTACTTC.

This clonotype is labeled medium-sized. The rearrangement uses TRBV24-1 and TRBJ2-1; the match to TRBD2 covers 13 bases. The CDR3 covers 16 residues. Losses at the gene ends were 3 bases for V and 4 bases for J; bases not matched to a gene: 2. CDR1 is KGHDR, CDR2 SFDVKD, per germline. CDR3 region: CATSDTGLAGYNEQFF. CDR3 bases: TGTGCCACCAGTGATACGGGACTAGCGGGATACAATGAGCAGTTCTTC.

The rearrangement links TRBV7-9 to TRBJ2-3; 10 bases map to TRBD2. There are 18 residues in the CDR3. Germline V lookup: CDR1 SEHNR, CDR2 FQNEAQ (reference sequence). V was clipped by 3 bases and J by 2 bases; unmatched bases: 11. The CDR3 nucleotides read TGTGCCAGCAGCTTGGGACTAGCGAACGGTCGATTCACAGATACGCAGTATTTT. Protein: CASSLGLANGRFTDTQYF.

The chain couples TRBV11-2 to TRBJ2-3, with 7 nucleotides matching TRBD2. Germline-derived CDR1 and CDR2 are SGHAT and FQNNGV. The V and J ends lost 1 base and 8 bases, in that order; junction bases with no gene match: 15. The CDR3 length is 17 residues. The CDR3 reads CASSLVYSAGELGTQYF. DNA for the CDR3: TGTGCCAGCAGCTTAGTTTACTCTGCGGGAGAGCTTGGTACGCAGTATTTT.

V usage is TRBV12-3 or TRBV12-4 and J usage is TRBJ2-7; 14 positions match TRBD2. The CDR3 covers 15 residues. After removal of 5 bases from V and 6 bases from J, the junction contained 6 bases not matched to a gene. The CDR3 protein is CASSPRLAGGREQYF. The CDR3 DNA reads as TGTGCCAGCAGTCCAAGACTAGCGGGAGGGCGCGAGCAGTACTTC.

CDR3 nucleotide sequence: TGTGCCAGCAGTGAGTTTCCAGATACGCAGTATTTT. It yields the protein CASSEFPDTQYF. V is TRBV6-1 and J is TRBJ2-3; D is unresolved. The CDR3 runs to 12 residues. The germline V and J ends were trimmed by 3 bases and 4 bases, with 5 bases remaining between them. Germline V lookup: CDR1 MNHNS, CDR2 SASEGT.

V usage is TRBV12-3 or TRBV12-4 and J usage is TRBJ2-1, with D possibly matching TRBD2 (5 bases). V was trimmed by 9 bases and J by 4 bases, leaving 13 bases between them. There are 13 residues in the CDR3. The CDR3 DNA reads TGTGCCAGTCGACTATCTAATTACAATGAGCAGTTCTTC. Translation: CASRLSNYNEQFF.

In this sample, this clonotype turned up many times. The chain uses TRBV6-1 and TRBJ1-1; the D is unclear. Germline CDR1 is MNHNS and CDR2 is SASEGT. Trimming removed 5 bases from V and 4 bases from J, with 14 bases in between. The CDR3 has 14 residues. As DNA, the CDR3 is TGTGCCAGCAGTTGGACCCATCAACCCACTGAAGCTTTCTTT. It is translated as CASSWTHQPTEAFF.

The gene calls are TRBV5-5 and TRBJ2-2, with TRBD1 matching over 10 bases. Germline values: CDR1 SGHKS, CDR2 YYEKEE (reference sequence). CDR3 length equals 16 residues. V was pared by 6 bases and J by 6 bases, with 11 bases of the junction left unmatched. CDR3 sequence (DNA): TGTGCCAGCACCCCATTCCGGGACAGGGGTGCCGGGGAGCTGTTTTTT. Translated, it gives CASTPFRDRGAGELFF.

This clonotype appeared many times. The V call is TRBV24-1, the J call TRBJ2-7; 11 bases align to TRBD2. CDR3 size: 16 residues. The germline gives CDR1 KGHDR, CDR2 SFDVKD. Germline trimming cut 4 bases from V and 6 bases from J; bases unmatched to any gene: 10. This CDR3 is CATSDPLAGEFGEQYF. The CDR3 DNA follows: TGTGCCACCAGTGACCCACTAGCGGGAGAGTTCGGCGAGCAGTACTTC.